This T cell receptor (beta chain) was sequenced in a study of T cell changes during pregnancy in multiple sclerosis (dated by TCRdb to between 2018 and 2021). Some background on the complete study: Changes in the T cell repertoire over the course of pregnancy were examined in this study in women with multiple sclerosis.

About this clone itself: Its antigen is unknown. No base quality values were provided; no much bigger clone lies one nucleotide off.

Library preparation employed the immunoSEQ multiplex PCR assay. TCRdb took over this immuneACCESS table, retaining in-frame rearrangements with V and J assigned. Such tables are incomplete; in checked studies, under half of the missing clones stem from an unresolved V gene, and the remainder is unexplained. The sample contains approximately 47,000 clones, approximately 95% of them found a single time. The ten largest clonotypes hold around 0.5% of the sample. The receptor comes from a female donor with multiple sclerosis, enrolled in a pregnancy study. Sequencing used CD4+ T cells from peripheral blood mononuclear cells, obtained in the first trimester of pregnancy.

The CDR3 here reads CAILLAGSGDYGYTF. The base sequence is TGTGCCATTCTATTGGCCGGATCAGGGGACTATGGCTACACCTTC. The rearranged segments are TRBV6-1 and TRBJ1-2; the D segment could be TRBD1, given 6 matching bases. Via the germline V gene, CDR1 is MNHNS and CDR2 SASEGT. V gives up 10 bases and J gives up 3 bases, and the segment between their germline ends measures 21 bases. From cysteine to phenylalanine, the CDR3 is 15 amino acids long. The entry retains the CDR3 DNA only, 45 bases that are in frame from base 1.